Shown below are 19 T cell receptor beta chains from a single sample sequenced in a study of cytomegalovirus exposure and HLA in healthy donors. Amplification used 60 Vbeta primers and 13 Jbeta primers. Generated by immunoSEQ multiplex PCR, the TCRdb table keeps only in-frame clones and is missing some. This sample has approximately 200,000 clones, with approximately 78% found just once. The sample was PBMCs. The origin of the receptors is a woman aged 45-59 years in good health and CMV-seropositive.

This clone was seen just once. V and J are TRBV28 and TRBJ2-5, with 9 positions matching TRBD1. The J call may be faulty, since TRBJ2-7 better matches the DNA end. Per the germline V gene, CDR1 is MDHEN and CDR2 is SYDVKM. This CDR3 contains 15 residues. The CDR3 sequence: CASRPGTGFTYEQYF. The CDR3 bases are TGTGCCAGCAGACCCGGGACAGGGTTTACCTACGAGCAGTACTTC.

The rearrangement uses TRBV2 and TRBJ2-5; 8 nucleotides align to TRBD1. J was trimmed by 5 bases and V by 8 bases; bases with no gene match: 10. Germline V lookup: CDR1 SNHLY, CDR2 FYNNEI. This CDR3 has 14 amino acids. CDR3 in amino acids: CASELQGAGETQYF. CDR3 bases: TGTGCCAGCGAGCTTCAGGGGGCCGGGGAGACCCAGTACTTC.

This clone has just a few counts. The chain links TRBV7-9 to TRBJ2-1, with 7 bases identical to TRBD2. After removal of 4 bases from V and 5 bases from J, the junction contained 8 bases not matched to a gene. Germline CDR1 and CDR2: SEHNR and FQNEAQ (reference sequence). The CDR3 consists of 15 residues. CDR3: CASSSLAGLNNEQFF. The CDR3 region has the DNA TGTGCCAGCAGCTCTTTAGCGGGCCTAAACAATGAGCAGTTCTTC.

The chain is built from TRBV19 and TRBJ2-3, with TRBD2 matching over 11 bases. This CDR3 has 16 amino acids. V shed 5 bases and J 5 bases; nucleotides not matched to a gene: 9. CDR1 and CDR2 from the germline V gene are LNHDA and SQIVND (reference sequence). In DNA form, the CDR3 reads TGTGCCAGTAGTTCCTCGGTAGCGGGGGGGATAGATACGCAGTATTTT. It codes for CASSSSVAGGIDTQYF.

This clone has only one observation. J is TRBJ1-2 and V is TRBV4-3, with D uncertain. Trimming stripped 0 bases from V and 8 bases from J, with 25 bases between. Germline V gives CDR1 LGHNA, CDR2 YSLEER. The CDR3 is 18 amino acids. The CDR3 region has the DNA TGCGCCAGCAGCCAAGATCTTCAATCCCCCGGGAAGGTGATCGGCTACACCTTC. It yields the protein CASSQDLQSPGKVIGYTF.

V is TRBV5-4 and J is TRBJ1-4; 8 bases are shared with TRBD1. Germline V gene data show CDR1 as SGHNT and CDR2 as YYREEE (reference sequence). The CDR3 contains 14 residues. V gave up 7 bases and J gave up 5 bases; unmatched junction bases: 7. DNA for the CDR3: TGTGCCAGCTCTCCTGGGGACAGGAATGAAAAACTGTTTTTT. Amino acid sequence: CASSPGDRNEKLFF.

V and J are TRBV7-9 and TRBJ2-1; 8 bases are shared with TRBD2. From germline, CDR1 is SEHNR and CDR2 FQNEAQ (reference sequence). There are 14 residues in the CDR3. V lost 11 bases to trimming and J lost 8 bases; unmatched junction nucleotides: 14. The CDR3, as DNA: TGTGCCTCGGTGCTTAGCGGGACATGGGATGAGCAGTTCTTC. This gives the protein CASVLSGTWDEQFF.

V and J are TRBV18 and TRBJ2-5; the match to TRBD1 covers 7 bases. CDR3 length: 14 residues. CDR1 KGHSH and CDR2 LQKENI come from the germline V gene. Germline trimming cut 3 bases from V and 5 bases from J; bases unmatched to any gene: 6. The DNA for the CDR3 is TGTGCCAGCTCACCTCTGGACAGGCCGGAGACCCAGTACTTC. Amino acid sequence: CASSPLDRPETQYF.

This clone was found once. The V call is TRBV9, the J call TRBJ2-1, with 8 bases that match TRBD2. The CDR3 sequence is 15 residues long. The V segment lost 3 bases and the J segment 12 bases; nucleotides outside the gene matches: 14. Germline V gene data show CDR1 as SGDLS and CDR2 as YYNGEE. The CDR3 spells CASSDHAGGPRGQFF. The CDR3 nucleotides are TGTGCCAGCAGCGACCATGCGGGGGGACCCAGAGGGCAGTTCTTC.

The chain combines TRBV28 with TRBJ1-1, with a weak D call TRBD1 (5 bases). Trimming left V 2 bases short and J 3 bases short, with 28 bases between. The CDR3 length is 20 residues. Germline V gene sequence: CDR1 MDHEN, CDR2 SYDVKM. As DNA, the CDR3 is TGTGCCAGCAGTTTAAAAGGTTGGGGGGGGTCCCCCCGTGGGTACACTGAAGCTTTCTTT. It codes for CASSLKGWGGSPRGYTEAFF.

This CDR3 is CASSGPWTSGSSNEQFF. DNA for the CDR3: TGTGCCAGCAGCGGGCCTTGGACTAGCGGGAGTTCCAATGAGCAGTTCTTC. V gene TRBV9 combines with J gene TRBJ2-1, with 13 positions matching TRBD2. The CDR3 spans 17 residues. With 3 bases clipped from V and 6 bases from J, the junction kept 9 bases outside the gene matches. Looked up from germline, CDR1 is SGDLS and CDR2 is YYNGEE. Together with reference TRBV9 and TRBJ2-1, the CDR3 gives the full variable domain: DSGVTQTPKHLITATGQRVTLRCSPRSGDLSVYWYQQSLDQGLQFLIQYYNGEERAKGNILERFSAQQFPDLHSELNLSSLELGDSALYFCASSGPWTSGSSNEQFFGPGTRLTVL.

This sequence joins TRBV19 and TRBJ2-1; 11 bases agree with TRBD1. Germline CDR1 and CDR2: LNHDA and SQIVND (reference sequence). The CDR3 runs to 16 residues. The V segment lost 7 bases and the J segment 8 bases; nucleotides outside the gene matches: 13. CDR3 sequence (DNA): TGTGCCAGTAAACCTACGGACAGGGGGCAGTTGGATGAGCAGTTCTTC. Translating it yields CASKPTDRGQLDEQFF.

The chain employs TRBV7-9 and TRBJ2-1; 9 bases fit TRBD2. Germline V gene lookup returns CDR1 SEHNR and CDR2 FQNEAQ (reference sequence). This CDR3 contains 14 residues. J was trimmed by 9 bases and V by 2 bases; bases with no gene match: 5. Written as DNA, the CDR3 is TGTGCCAGCAGCTTACAGCGGGAGGTGGGTGAGCAGTTCTTC. Translation: CASSLQREVGEQFF.

This chain uses TRBV30 with TRBJ2-3; possible D gene TRBD1, 6 bases. Trimming took off 1 base at V and 1 base at J, with 12 bases between the two ends. The CDR3 covers 15 residues. Germline assignment: CDR1 GTSNPN and CDR2 SVGIG (reference sequence). CDR3 bases: TGTGCCTGGAGTGGTCACAGGGTAGGCACAGATACGCAGTATTTT. The encoded protein is CAWSGHRVGTDTQYF.

This clone came up once. This rearrangement joins TRBV2 to TRBJ2-1, with D possibly being TRBD1 (5 bases). Germline V gene sequence: CDR1 SNHLY, CDR2 FYNNEI. V lost 5 bases to trimming and J lost 4 bases, with 9 bases between them. The CDR3 has 13 amino acids. Here the CDR3 DNA reads TGTGCCAGCAGTCAGGACACTTACAATGAGCAGTTCTTC. It codes for CASSQDTYNEQFF. The full variable domain, completed using reference TRBV2 and TRBJ2-1, is EPEVTQTPSHQVTQMGQEVILRCVPISNHLYFYWYRQILGQKVEFLVSFYNNEISEKSEIFDDQFSVERPDGSNFTLKIRSTKLEDSAMYFCASSQDTYNEQFFGPGTRLTVL.

This rearrangement joins TRBV23-1 to TRBJ2-3, with 11 bases fitting TRBD1. TRBV23-1 is sorted into the ORF group, with uncertain function. The CDR3 loop spans 18 amino acids. The V segment lost 3 bases and the J segment 6 bases; nucleotides outside the gene matches: 14. CDR3 sequence (DNA): TGCGCCAGCAGTCAGGACAGGGGGCGGATATATGGTGTGGATACGCAGTATTTT. This encodes CASSQDRGRIYGVDTQYF.

The genes are TRBV5-5 and TRBJ2-7; 9 bases are a match to TRBD2. Germline CDR1 is SGHKS and CDR2 is YYEKEE (reference sequence). The CDR3 spans 16 residues. After removal of 0 bases from V and 2 bases from J, the junction contained 6 bases not matched to a gene. The CDR3 DNA is TGTGCCAGCAGCTTGGGGCCTAGCGGGGAGACCTACGAGCAGTACTTC. Translated, it gives CASSLGPSGETYEQYF.

This clone has a handful of counts. The chain is built from TRBV10-3 and TRBJ1-4, with 10 bases fitting TRBD1. Germline-derived CDR1 and CDR2 are ENHRY and SYGVKD. V lost 10 bases to trimming and J lost 4 bases; unmatched junction nucleotides: 3. The CDR3 is 13 residues long. CDR3 region: CATGTGVNEKLFF. CDR3 in DNA: TGTGCCACCGGGACAGGGGTTAATGAAAAACTGTTTTTT.

The chain carries TRBV21-1 and TRBJ2-1; TRBD1, the table's D call, lacks a check against the DNA. TRBV21-1 is an annotated pseudogene. The CDR3 length is 20 residues. The CDR3 DNA sequence: TGTGCCAGCAGCTTTCTTGGGCCGACAGGGGGCCTACTAATGGCGTCTGAGCAGTTCTTC. This sequence encodes CASSFLGPTGGLLMASEQFF.